These 2 T cell receptor beta chains share one sample of origin, sequenced in a study of blood T cell repertoires in COVID-19. Only in-frame clones appear in the TCRdb table, and some are missing; sequencing was by immunoSEQ multiplex PCR. The sample lists about 170,000 clones, around 79% occurring once. Sequencing was performed on PBMCs or T cells enriched from blood (not recorded which). All receptors come from a woman in her 70s in a cohort exposed to, infected with or recovered from COVID-19 (not recorded which).

J is TRBJ2-5 and V is TRBV6-5; TRBD1 is a possible D gene (6 bases). CDR1 is MNHEY, CDR2 SVGAGI, per germline. V gave up 7 bases and J gave up 2 bases, with 14 bases separating them. This CDR3 region has 14 residues. The CDR3 loop is CASTPGHTQETQYF. The CDR3 DNA reads TGTGCCAGCACCCCGGGACATACACAAGAGACCCAGTACTTC.

The V call is TRBV28, the J call TRBJ2-7, with D possibly TRBD2 on 6 matching bases. CDR1 MDHEN and CDR2 SYDVKM come from the germline V gene. The CDR3 contains 15 residues. V was trimmed by 3 bases and J by 2 bases, leaving 14 bases between them. This CDR3 reads CASSFGQGGAYEQYF. As DNA, the CDR3 is TGTGCCAGCAGTTTCGGTCAGGGAGGCGCCTACGAGCAGTACTTC.